These T cell receptor beta chains were read from a single sample in a study of blood T cell repertoires in COVID-19. The data were produced by immunoSEQ multiplex PCR, yet TCRdb's version contains in-frame clones alone and is incomplete. The sample lists a few hundred thousand clones; 75% to 90% were seen once. Sequencing used peripheral blood. The receptors originated from a man aged 18 to 30 with active or convalescent COVID-19. The CDR3 runs from the conserved cysteine through the conserved F or W. The D gene is left open where the match is weak.

v_gene	d_gene	j_gene	CDR3nt	CDR3aa
TRBV6-2/TRBV6-3	.	TRBJ1-2	TGTGCCAGCAGTTACCAGCGGAAGACCTATGGCTACACCTTC	CASSYQRKTYGYTF
TRBV4-1	.	TRBJ2-2	TGCGCCAGCAGCTTAGCGGTAGTCAACACCGGGGAGCTGTTTTTT	CASSLAVVNTGELFF
TRBV7-6	TRBD2	TRBJ2-1	TGTGCCAGCAGCAAGAGCGGGAGTGGTGAGCAGTTCTTC	CASSKSGSGEQFF
TRBV2	.	TRBJ1-6	TGTGCCAGCAGTGAGCAAGTAACAGCTAATTCACCCCTCCACTTT	CASSEQVTANSPLHF
TRBV19	.	TRBJ1-1	TGTGCCAGTAGTGTACCGGGACACCAAACTATGAACACTGAAGCTTTCTTT	CASSVPGHQTMNTEAFF
TRBV19	.	TRBJ2-2	TGTGCCAGTAGTATCTCCCGCACATTGACCGGGGAGCTGTTTTTT	CASSISRTLTGELFF
TRBV6-4	.	TRBJ2-3	TGTGCCAGCAGTGAAACTGCGGGGGCCGGCGATACGCAGTATTTT	CASSETAGAGDTQYF
TRBV5-1	.	TRBJ2-6	TGCGCCAGCAGCCCGGGCTCTGGGGCCAACGTCCTGACTTTC	CASSPGSGANVLTF
TRBV3-1/TRBV3-2	TRBD1	TRBJ2-6	TGTGCCAGCAGCCAAGTGGGACAGGTGACATCTGGGGCCAACGTCCTGACTTTC	CASSQVGQVTSGANVLTF
TRBV2	.	TRBJ2-7	TGTGCCAGCAGGTTCACAGGGACCCACGAGCAGTACTTC	CASRFTGTHEQYF
TRBV3-1/TRBV3-2	TRBD2	TRBJ2-3	TGTGCCAGCAGTACACTAGCGGGAGGGCCGGTCATTGATACGCAGTATTTT	CASSTLAGGPVIDTQYF
TRBV18	TRBD2	TRBJ2-5	TGTGCCAGCTCACCAGGGAGCGGGGGCTGGGAGACCCAGTACTTC	CASSPGSGGWETQYF
TRBV4-2	.	TRBJ2-1	TGTGCCAGCAGCCAGGTAGCGAGCTCCTACAATGAGCAGTTCTTC	CASSQVASSYNEQFF